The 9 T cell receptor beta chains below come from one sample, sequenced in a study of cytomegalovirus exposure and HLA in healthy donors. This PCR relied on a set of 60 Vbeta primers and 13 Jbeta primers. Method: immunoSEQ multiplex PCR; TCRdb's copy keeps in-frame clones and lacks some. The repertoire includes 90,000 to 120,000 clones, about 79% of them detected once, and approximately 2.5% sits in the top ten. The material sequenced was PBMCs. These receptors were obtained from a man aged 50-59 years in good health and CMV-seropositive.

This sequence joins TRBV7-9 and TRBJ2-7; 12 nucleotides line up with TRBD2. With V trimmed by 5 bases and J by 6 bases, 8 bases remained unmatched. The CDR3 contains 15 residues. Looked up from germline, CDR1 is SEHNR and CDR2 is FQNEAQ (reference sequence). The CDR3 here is CASSVRLAGVGEQYF. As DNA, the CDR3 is TGTGCCAGCAGCGTTAGACTAGCGGGAGTTGGCGAGCAGTACTTC.

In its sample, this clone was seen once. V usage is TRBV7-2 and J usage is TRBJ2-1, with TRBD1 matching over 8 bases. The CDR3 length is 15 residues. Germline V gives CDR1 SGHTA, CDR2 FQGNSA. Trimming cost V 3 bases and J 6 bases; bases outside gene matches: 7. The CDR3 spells CASSFSGQGLNEQFF. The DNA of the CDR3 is TGTGCCAGCAGCTTCTCAGGACAGGGCCTCAATGAGCAGTTCTTC.

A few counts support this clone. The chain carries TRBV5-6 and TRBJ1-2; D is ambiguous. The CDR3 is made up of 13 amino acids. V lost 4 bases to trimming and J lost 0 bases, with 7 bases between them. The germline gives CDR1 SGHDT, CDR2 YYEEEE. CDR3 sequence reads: CASSRVANYGYTF. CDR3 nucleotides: TGTGCCAGCAGCCGGGTGGCTAACTATGGCTACACCTTC.

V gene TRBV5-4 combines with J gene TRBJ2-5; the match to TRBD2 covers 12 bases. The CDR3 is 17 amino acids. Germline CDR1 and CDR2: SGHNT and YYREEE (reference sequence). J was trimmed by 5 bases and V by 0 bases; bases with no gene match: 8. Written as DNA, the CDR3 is TGTGCCAGCAGCTTGGGTTCCGGAACTAGCGGGAGGGAGACCCAGTACTTC. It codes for CASSLGSGTSGRETQYF.

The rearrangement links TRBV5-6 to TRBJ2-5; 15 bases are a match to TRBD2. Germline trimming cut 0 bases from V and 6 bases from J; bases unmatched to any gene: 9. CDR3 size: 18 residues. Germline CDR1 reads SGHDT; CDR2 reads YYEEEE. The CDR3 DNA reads TGTGCCAGCAGCTTGGCCCCAGGACTAGCGGGGGGGAGTAAGACCCAGTACTTC. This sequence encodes CASSLAPGLAGGSKTQYF.

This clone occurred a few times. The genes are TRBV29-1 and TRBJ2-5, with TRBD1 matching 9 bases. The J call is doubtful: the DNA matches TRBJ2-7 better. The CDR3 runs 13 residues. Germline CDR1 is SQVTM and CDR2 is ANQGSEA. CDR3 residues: CSVSGTGSYEQYF. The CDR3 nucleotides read TGCAGCGTCTCCGGGACAGGGTCCTACGAGCAGTACTTC.

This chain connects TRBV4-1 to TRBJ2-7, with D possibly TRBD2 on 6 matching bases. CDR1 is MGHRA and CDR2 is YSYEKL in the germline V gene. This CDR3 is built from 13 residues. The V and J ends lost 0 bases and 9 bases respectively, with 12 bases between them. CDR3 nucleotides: TGCGCCAGCAGCCAAGAGGAGGGCCCCGGGCAGTACTTC. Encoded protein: CASSQEEGPGQYF.

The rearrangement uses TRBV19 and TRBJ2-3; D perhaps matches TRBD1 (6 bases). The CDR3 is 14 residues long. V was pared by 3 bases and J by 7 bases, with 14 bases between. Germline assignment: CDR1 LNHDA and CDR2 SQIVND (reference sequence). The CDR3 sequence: CASSIIGGTNTQYF. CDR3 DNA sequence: TGTGCCAGTAGTATTATAGGGGGTACCAATACGCAGTATTTT.

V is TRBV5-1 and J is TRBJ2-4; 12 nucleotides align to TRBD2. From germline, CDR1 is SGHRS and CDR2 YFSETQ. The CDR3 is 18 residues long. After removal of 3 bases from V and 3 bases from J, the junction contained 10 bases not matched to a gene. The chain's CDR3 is CASSSGTSGFGGKNIQYF. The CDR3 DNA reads TGCGCCAGCAGCTCCGGGACTAGCGGGTTCGGGGGCAAAAACATTCAGTACTTC.